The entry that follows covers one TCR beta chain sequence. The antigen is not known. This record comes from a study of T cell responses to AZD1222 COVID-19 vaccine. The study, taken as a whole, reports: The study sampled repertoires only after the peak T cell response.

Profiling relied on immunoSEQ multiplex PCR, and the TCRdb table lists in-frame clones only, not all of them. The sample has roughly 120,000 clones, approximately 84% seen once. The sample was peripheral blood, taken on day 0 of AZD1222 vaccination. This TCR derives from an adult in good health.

CDR3 coding DNA: TGTGCCAGCAGTGAAGGGACAGGTGGAGAAGCTTTCTTT. Residues: CASSEGTGGEAFF. The chain joins TRBV6-1 to TRBJ1-1; 7 positions agree with TRBD1. The CDR3 runs to 13 residues. Per germline, CDR1 MNHNS and CDR2 SASEGT. Trimming removed 1 base from V and 8 bases from J; junction bases left unmatched: 4.